The clone carrying this T cell receptor (beta chain) was picked up a small number of times. Antigen specificity is unknown. V gave up 10 bases and J gave up 0 bases, with 16 bases separating them. There are 14 residues in the CDR3. Germline CDR1 LNHDA, CDR2 SQIVND (reference sequence). This record comes from a study of graft-versus-host responses after intestinal transplantation. Study summary: Recipients obtained multivisceral, liver-intestinal, or isolated intestinal transplants. Tacrolimus and steroids were given for about 3 years to all recipients after anti-thymocyte globulin induction.

TCRdb keeps only in-frame clones here, not all; method: immunoSEQ multiplex PCR. The sample records about 120,000 clones, roughly 93% being singletons. Whole-study results and caveats: Some GvH clones appeared in ileal mucosa or blood before recipient bone marrow. The study found high graft-versus-host to host-versus-graft clonal ratios in allografts of patients with graft-donor T cell macrochimerism.

The genes are TRBV19 and TRBJ2-7; the D gene is possibly TRBD2 (6 bases). This TCR derives from a human donor who received an intestinal transplant. Sequencing was performed on unstimulated CD4+ T cells sorted from spleen or lymph node cells, taken before intestinal transplant. CDR3 nucleotides: TGTGCCACCGGTCGGGCGGGGCTCTCCTACGAGCAGTACTTC. It codes for CATGRAGLSYEQYF.